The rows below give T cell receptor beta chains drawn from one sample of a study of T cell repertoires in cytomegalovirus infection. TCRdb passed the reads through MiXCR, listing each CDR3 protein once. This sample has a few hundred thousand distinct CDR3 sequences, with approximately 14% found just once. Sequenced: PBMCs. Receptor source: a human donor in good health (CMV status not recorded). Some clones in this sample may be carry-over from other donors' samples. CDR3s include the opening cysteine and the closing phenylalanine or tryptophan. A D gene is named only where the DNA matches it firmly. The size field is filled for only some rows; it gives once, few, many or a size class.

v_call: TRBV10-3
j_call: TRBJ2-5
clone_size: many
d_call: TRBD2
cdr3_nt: TGTGCCATCAGTGGGACTAGCATAGAGACCCAGTACTTC
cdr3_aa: CAISGTSIETQYF

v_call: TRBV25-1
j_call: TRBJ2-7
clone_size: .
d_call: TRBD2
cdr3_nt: TGTGCCAGCAGTGAAGCTAGCGGGAGGGCCGATAGTCTCTACGAGCAGTACTTC
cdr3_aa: CASSEASGRADSLYEQYF

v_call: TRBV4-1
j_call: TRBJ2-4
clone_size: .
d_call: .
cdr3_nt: TGCGCCAGCAGCCAAGATCGAGGGGGGACCAAAAACATTCAGTACTTC
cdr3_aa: CASSQDRGGTKNIQYF

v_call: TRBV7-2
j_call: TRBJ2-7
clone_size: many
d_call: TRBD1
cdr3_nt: TGTGCCAGCAGCTTAGGACAGGGGGTCTACGAGCAGTACTTC
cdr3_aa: CASSLGQGVYEQYF

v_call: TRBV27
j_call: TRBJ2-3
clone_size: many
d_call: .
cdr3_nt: TGTGCCAGCAGTTTGAAGAAACTTTACAGGGTCGGTGGCACAGATACGCAGTATTTT
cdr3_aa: CASSLKKLYRVGGTDTQYF

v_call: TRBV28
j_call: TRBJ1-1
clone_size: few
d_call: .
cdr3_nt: TGTGCCAGCAGTTTTATCACAGGTGAAGCTTTCTTT
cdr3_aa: CASSFITGEAFF

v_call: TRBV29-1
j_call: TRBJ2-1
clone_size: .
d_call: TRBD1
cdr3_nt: TGCAGCGTTGAAGGACAGGGGAACTACAATGAGCAGTTCTTC
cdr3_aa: CSVEGQGNYNEQFF

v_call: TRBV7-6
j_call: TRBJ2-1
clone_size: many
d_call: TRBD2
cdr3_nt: TGTGCCAGCAGCTCCCTCTCTAGCGGACTATACAATGAGCAGTTCTTC
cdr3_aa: CASSSLSSGLYNEQFF

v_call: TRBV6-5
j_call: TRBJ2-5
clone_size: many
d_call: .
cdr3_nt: TGTGCCAGCACTAACAGGAAGAAGACCCAGTACTTC
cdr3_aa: CASTNRKKTQYF

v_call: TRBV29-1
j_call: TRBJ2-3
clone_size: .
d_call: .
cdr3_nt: TGCAGCGTTGGGGGGGTCTCAGGACCGTCAGATACGCAGTATTTT
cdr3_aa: CSVGGVSGPSDTQYF

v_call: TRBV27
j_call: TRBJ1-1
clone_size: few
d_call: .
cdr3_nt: TGTGCCAGCAGTCCAATAGCACGGACAGTGAACACTGAAGCTTTCTTT
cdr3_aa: CASSPIARTVNTEAFF

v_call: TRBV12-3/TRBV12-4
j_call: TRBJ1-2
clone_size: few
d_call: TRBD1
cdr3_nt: TGTGCCAGCAGTTTTACAGGGGACAGCGGCTACACCTTC
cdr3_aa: CASSFTGDSGYTF

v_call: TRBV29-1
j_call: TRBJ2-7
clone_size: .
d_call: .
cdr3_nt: TGCAGCGTTTCTGCGGGCCCGGCGGACGAGCAGTACTTC
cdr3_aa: CSVSAGPADEQYF

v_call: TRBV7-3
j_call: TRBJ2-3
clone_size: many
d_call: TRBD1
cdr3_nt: TGTGCCAGCAGCTTACGCCAGGGGGCTGTAGATACGCAGTATTTT
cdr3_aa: CASSLRQGAVDTQYF

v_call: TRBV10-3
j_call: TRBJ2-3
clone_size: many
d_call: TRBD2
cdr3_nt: TGTGCCATCAGTGAGTCAGGAGTAGCGGGGAGAAAAAATACGCAGTATTTT
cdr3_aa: CAISESGVAGRKNTQYF

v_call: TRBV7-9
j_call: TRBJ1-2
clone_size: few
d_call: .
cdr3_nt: TGTGCCAGCAGCTCGGACAAGAGTTATGGCTACACCTTC
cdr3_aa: CASSSDKSYGYTF

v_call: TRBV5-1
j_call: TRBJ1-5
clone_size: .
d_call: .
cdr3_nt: TGCGCCAGCAGCTGCCCCGGTGTCGGAACTAGCAATCAGCCCCAGCATTTT
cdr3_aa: CASSCPGVGTSNQPQHF